The rows below give T cell receptor beta chains drawn from one sample of a study of cytomegalovirus exposure and HLA in healthy donors. Produced via immunoSEQ multiplex PCR; TCRdb's table is partial and in-frame only. The sample records fewer than 250,000 clones, about four fifths being singletons. Sample: PBMCs. The receptors come from a man aged 40-50 years in good health and CMV-seropositive. Each CDR3 is given with its conserved first and last residue. Fields, in order: J gene, D gene, clone size, V gene, CDR3 protein, CDR3 DNA. D genes are given only for firm matches. Rows may omit the clone size; those that give it use once, few, many or a size class.

TRBJ1-5 NA NA TRBV11-2 CASSLDLGGGNQPQHF TGTGCCAGCAGCTTAGATCTTGGCGGGGGTAATCAGCCCCAGCATTTT
TRBJ1-4 TRBD1 NA TRBV6-4 CASRRGQGRDEKLFF TGTGCCAGCAGGAGGGGACAGGGAAGAGATGAAAAACTGTTTTTT
TRBJ2-1 TRBD1 NA TRBV6-5 CASRTGGGNEQFF TGTGCCAGCAGGACAGGGGGGGGGAATGAGCAGTTCTTC
TRBJ2-6 NA NA TRBV7-3 CASRKYGGSSGANVLTF TGTGCCAGCAGGAAATATGGAGGATCCTCTGGGGCCAACGTCCTGACTTTC
TRBJ2-4 TRBD1 few TRBV28 CASGRTGVAKNIQYF TGTGCCAGCGGCCGGACAGGCGTAGCCAAAAACATTCAGTACTTC
TRBJ2-7 TRBD2 NA TRBV12-5 CASGFRLAGTYEQYF TGTGCTAGTGGTTTCAGACTAGCGGGGACCTACGAGCAGTACTTC
TRBJ2-5 NA NA TRBV7-9 CASKRAGETQYF TGTGCCAGCAAGAGGGCCGGTGAGACCCAGTACTTC
TRBJ2-7 NA NA TRBV6-5 CASRVTGNYEQYF TGTGCCAGCAGGGTAACAGGGAATTACGAGCAGTACTTC
TRBJ2-7 TRBD1 NA TRBV27 CASSLNRDRVSYEQYF TGTGCCAGCAGTTTAAACCGGGACAGGGTTTCCTACGAGCAGTACTTC
TRBJ1-3 TRBD1 NA TRBV6-5 CASSRDSGNTIYF TGTGCCAGCAGTCGGGACAGTGGAAACACCATATATTTT
TRBJ1-2 NA NA TRBV4-1 CASSQANWGPGEDGYTF TGCGCCAGCAGCCAAGCTAATTGGGGACCGGGAGAGGATGGCTACACCTTC
TRBJ1-1 TRBD1 NA TRBV5-1 CASIRDSEAFF TGCGCCAGCATCCGGGACAGTGAAGCTTTCTTT
TRBJ2-7 NA few TRBV10-3 CAISDNYEQYF TGTGCCATCAGTGACAACTACGAGCAGTACTTC
TRBJ2-7 NA once TRBV27 CASSLSVWTDPYEQYF TGTGCCAGCAGTTTATCGGTCTGGACAGATCCCTACGAGCAGTACTTC
TRBJ2-3 TRBD2 NA TRBV25-1 CASSGSWREGTDTQYF TGTGCCAGCAGTGGGAGTTGGCGGGAGGGGACAGATACGCAGTATTTT
TRBJ2-1 NA NA TRBV15 CATSSGEREQFF TGTGCCACCAGCAGTGGAGAGCGTGAGCAGTTCTTC
TRBJ1-1 NA NA TRBV19 CASSRVTVTEAFF TGTGCCAGTAGTCGGGTGACGGTGACTGAAGCTTTCTTT